These 23 T cell receptor beta chains were all obtained from the same sample, sequenced in a study of blood T cell repertoires in COVID-19. Method: immunoSEQ multiplex PCR; TCRdb's copy keeps in-frame clones and lacks some. The sample includes fewer than 100,000 clones, over 70% of them seen just once. The sample was peripheral blood. The receptors stem from a man in his fifties with acute or convalescent COVID-19.

The chain has TRBV4-3 and TRBJ2-1; D unresolved. The V gene lost 0 bases and the J gene lost 7 bases, with 10 bases spanning the gap. This CDR3 comprises 14 residues. CDR1 is LGHNA and CDR2 is YSLEER in the germline V gene. CDR3 sequence (DNA): TGCGCCAGCAGCCAAGATTCGGTCGTTAATGAGCAGTTCTTC. Amino acids: CASSQDSVVNEQFF.

The chain combines TRBV11-3 with TRBJ2-1; 10 bases fit TRBD2. The CDR3 is 17 residues long. The ends lost 3 bases at V and 2 bases at J; junction bases unmatched: 7. Germline V gene sequence: CDR1 SGHNT, CDR2 YENEEA. In nucleotides, the CDR3 is TGTGCCAGCAGCTTGGGACTAGCGCAGGGGGCCTACAATGAGCAGTTCTTC. This translates into CASSLGLAQGAYNEQFF.

This sequence joins TRBV10-3 and TRBJ2-5; TRBD1 aligns across 9 bases. The junction had 7 bases not matched to a gene; V was cut back by 6 bases and J by 5 bases. Germline V gives CDR1 ENHRY, CDR2 SYGVKD. The CDR3 contains 14 residues. The CDR3: CAIRPGQGEETQYF. The CDR3 nucleotides are TGTGCCATCAGACCGGGACAGGGAGAGGAGACCCAGTACTTC.

The chain combines TRBV9 with TRBJ2-1, with D maybe TRBD1 (5 bases). Trimming removed 1 base at V and 0 bases at J, with 11 bases between. The CDR3 runs to 16 residues. CDR1 and CDR2 (germline): SGDLS, YYNGEE. CDR3 in amino acids: CASSVSTGTSYNEQFF. CDR3 nucleotides: TGTGCCAGCAGCGTAAGTACAGGCACCTCCTACAATGAGCAGTTCTTC. Combining the CDR3 with reference TRBV9 and TRBJ2-1 gives the whole variable domain DSGVTQTPKHLITATGQRVTLRCSPRSGDLSVYWYQQSLDQGLQFLIQYYNGEERAKGNILERFSAQQFPDLHSELNLSSLELGDSALYFCASSVSTGTSYNEQFFGPGTRLTVL.

This clone was seen more than once but under ten times. The chain has TRBV12-3 or TRBV12-4 and TRBJ1-5; D remains ambiguous. The CDR3 has 12 amino acids. V was pared by 6 bases and J by 4 bases, with 7 bases between. The CDR3 sequence is CASRPGNQPQHF. The CDR3 DNA reads TGTGCCAGCAGGCCGGGGAATCAGCCCCAGCATTTT.

The chain recombines TRBV7-9 with TRBJ2-4; D possibly corresponds to TRBD1 (5 bases). The CDR3 is 14 residues long. Per the germline V gene, CDR1 is SEHNR and CDR2 is FQNEAQ (reference sequence). V was trimmed by 5 bases and J by 6 bases, leaving 14 bases between them. CDR3 residues: CASSGLGGANIQYF. The CDR3 coding sequence is TGTGCCAGCAGCGGCCTAGGTGGGGCAAACATTCAGTACTTC.

The chain couples TRBV9 to TRBJ1-4; 7 bases agree with TRBD1. V shed 3 bases, J shed 3 bases, and the junction held 11 bases outside the gene matches. There are 17 residues in the CDR3. The germline CDR1 and CDR2 sequences are SGDLS and YYNGEE. CDR3 protein: CASSADFPGQPNEKLFF. The CDR3 bases are TGTGCCAGCAGCGCGGACTTCCCGGGACAGCCTAATGAAAAACTGTTTTTT.

The genes are TRBV5-5 and TRBJ2-7, with 9 bases identical to TRBD2. Losses at the gene ends were 2 bases for V and 4 bases for J; bases not matched to a gene: 4. Per the germline V gene, CDR1 is SGHKS and CDR2 is YYEKEE (reference sequence). CDR3 length equals 14 residues. CDR3 sequence reads: CASSLAAGGYEQYF. The CDR3 DNA follows: TGTGCCAGCAGCTTAGCTGCGGGGGGGTACGAGCAGTACTTC.

The genes are TRBV28 and TRBJ2-5; 8 nucleotides line up with TRBD2. Germline V gives CDR1 MDHEN, CDR2 SYDVKM. There are 15 residues in the CDR3. The V and J ends lost 5 bases and 2 bases, in that order; junction bases with no gene match: 7. The CDR3 DNA follows: TGTGCCAGCAGTCGCCGACTAGCGAATCAAGAGACCCAGTACTTC. Amino acids: CASSRRLANQETQYF.

The chain joins TRBV6-2 or TRBV6-3 to TRBJ1-2; D gene uncertain. Germline CDR1 and CDR2: MNHEY and SVGEGT. Trimming pared 0 bases from V and 4 bases from J, leaving 9 bases between. There are 14 residues in the CDR3. The CDR3 DNA follows: TGTGCCAGCAGTTACTCGAATCAGGCCTATGGCTACACCTTC. This encodes CASSYSNQAYGYTF.

The J gene is TRBJ1-1, the V gene TRBV11-3, with D possibly being TRBD1 (5 bases). Trimming stripped 1 base from V and 1 base from J, with 7 bases between. The CDR3 covers 14 residues. Germline CDR1 is SGHNT and CDR2 is YENEEA. The DNA of the CDR3 is TGTGCCAGCAGCTTAGGGGGCACGAACACTGAAGCTTTCTTT. As protein: CASSLGGTNTEAFF.

This chain links TRBV18 with TRBJ2-3, with 11 bases identical to TRBD1. V gave up 6 bases and J gave up 4 bases; unmatched junction bases: 9. The CDR3 length is 16 residues. Germline V CDR1 and CDR2: KGHSH, LQKENI. CDR3 loop: CASSEPGQGESDTQYF. The DNA for the CDR3 is TGTGCCAGCTCGGAACCGGGACAGGGGGAATCAGATACGCAGTATTTT.

This chain uses TRBV7-3 with TRBJ2-3; D is perhaps TRBD2 (6 bases). The V and J ends lost 5 bases and 7 bases respectively, with 28 bases between them. CDR3 length: 18 residues. Per germline, CDR1 SGHTA and CDR2 FQGTGA. Here the CDR3 reads CASSVGGVGLAAVHTQYF. CDR3 sequence (DNA): TGTGCCAGCAGCGTAGGCGGGGTCGGCCTGGCGGCGGTGCATACGCAGTATTTT.

The chain has TRBV10-3 and TRBJ1-1, with TRBD1 matching over 12 bases. Trimming at V came to 2 bases and at J to 8 bases, leaving 6 bases not matched to a gene. The V gene's germline CDR1 is ENHRY and CDR2 SYGVKD. CDR3 length equals 15 residues. CDR3 amino acids: CAISEPPGTGGEAFF. CDR3 DNA sequence: TGTGCCATCAGTGAGCCGCCGGGGACAGGGGGCGAAGCTTTCTTT.

The chain combines TRBV3-1 (or the pseudogene TRBV3-2) with TRBJ2-7, with 7 positions matching TRBD1. With 4 bases clipped from V and 1 base from J, the junction kept 13 bases outside the gene matches. The germline V gene has CDR1 LGHDT and CDR2 YNNKEL (reference sequence). The CDR3 is made up of 17 amino acids. The CDR3 DNA reads as TGTGCCAGCAGCCCCTTCATAGGGACAGCCTCATCCTACGAGCAGTACTTC. This gives the protein CASSPFIGTASSYEQYF.

This chain connects TRBV7-9 to TRBJ1-1; possible D gene TRBD1, 6 bases. Germline V gene lookup returns CDR1 SEHNR and CDR2 FQNEAQ (reference sequence). This CDR3 spans 15 amino acids. V was trimmed by 7 bases and J by 7 bases, leaving 22 bases between them. The CDR3 reads CASTDREQGGLEAFF. The CDR3 coding sequence is TGTGCCAGCACCGATAGGGAACAGGGTGGGCTTGAAGCTTTCTTT.

The chain carries TRBV7-9 and TRBJ1-2; 7 bases are shared with TRBD1. The CDR3 runs to 13 residues. From germline, CDR1 is SEHNR and CDR2 FQNEAQ (reference sequence). V lost 5 bases and J lost 8; bases outside the gene matches: 8. The CDR3 nucleotides read TGTGCCAGCAGCGCGACCACAGGGGTGGGCTACACCTTC. This encodes CASSATTGVGYTF.

The chain combines TRBV7-2 with TRBJ2-1; TRBD2 is a possible D gene (6 bases). The CDR3 loop spans 14 amino acids. The V end lost 0 bases, the J end lost 14 bases, and 17 bases lay between the germline ends. Looked up from germline, CDR1 is SGHTA and CDR2 is FQGNSA. The CDR3 region has the DNA TGTGCCAGCAGCTTAGCGAGCCCGGAAGGGAGGAAGTTCTTC. Its translation is CASSLASPEGRKFF.

This clone came up a few times. The V and J genes are TRBV5-1 and TRBJ1-2, with D unclear. Trimming took off 4 bases at V and 4 bases at J, with 14 bases between the two ends. This CDR3 region has 14 residues. Looked up from germline, CDR1 is SGHRS and CDR2 is YFSETQ. CDR3 sequence: CASSNRDPLYGYTF. CDR3 nucleotides: TGCGCCAGCAGCAACCGGGATCCTCTCTATGGCTACACCTTC.

The DNA of the CDR3 is TGTGCCAGCAGCTTTGAGACTGAAGCTTTCTTT. Translating it yields CASSFETEAFF. The chain is built from TRBV5-4 and TRBJ1-1; D call uncertain. Germline lookup yields CDR1 SGHNT and CDR2 YYREEE (reference sequence). CDR3 length: 11 residues. V lost 2 bases to trimming and J lost 5 bases, with 4 bases between them.

In DNA, the CDR3 is TGTGCCAGCCCCTCCGGGGATCGGAATTCACCCCTCCACTTT. Its protein product is CASPSGDRNSPLHF. This sequence joins TRBV3-1 (or the pseudogene TRBV3-2) and TRBJ1-6; D is uncertain. The CDR3 loop spans 14 amino acids. The V gene's germline CDR1 is LGHDT and CDR2 YNNKEL (reference sequence). Between the trimmed V and J ends, which lost 8 bases and 7 bases, there was a span of 15 bases.

The V call is TRBV19, the J call TRBJ2-1; the match to TRBD2 covers 7 bases. The CDR3 has 14 residues. J lost 4 bases, V lost 5 bases, and 5 bases had no gene match. Germline loops: CDR1 LNHDA, CDR2 SQIVND (reference sequence). CDR3 sequence: CASSGDSGYNEQFF. The CDR3 DNA reads as TGTGCCAGTAGTGGGGATAGCGGGTACAATGAGCAGTTCTTC.

The chain carries TRBV29-1 and TRBJ1-1; TRBD1 might be the D (5 bases). Per germline, CDR1 SQVTM and CDR2 ANQGSEA. The CDR3 is 12 residues long. V lost 5 bases and J 8 bases, leaving 15 bases between the germline ends. In nucleotides, the CDR3 is TGCAGCGTTTCCCCGGGGGTGAGCGAAGCTTTCTTT. Residues: CSVSPGVSEAFF.